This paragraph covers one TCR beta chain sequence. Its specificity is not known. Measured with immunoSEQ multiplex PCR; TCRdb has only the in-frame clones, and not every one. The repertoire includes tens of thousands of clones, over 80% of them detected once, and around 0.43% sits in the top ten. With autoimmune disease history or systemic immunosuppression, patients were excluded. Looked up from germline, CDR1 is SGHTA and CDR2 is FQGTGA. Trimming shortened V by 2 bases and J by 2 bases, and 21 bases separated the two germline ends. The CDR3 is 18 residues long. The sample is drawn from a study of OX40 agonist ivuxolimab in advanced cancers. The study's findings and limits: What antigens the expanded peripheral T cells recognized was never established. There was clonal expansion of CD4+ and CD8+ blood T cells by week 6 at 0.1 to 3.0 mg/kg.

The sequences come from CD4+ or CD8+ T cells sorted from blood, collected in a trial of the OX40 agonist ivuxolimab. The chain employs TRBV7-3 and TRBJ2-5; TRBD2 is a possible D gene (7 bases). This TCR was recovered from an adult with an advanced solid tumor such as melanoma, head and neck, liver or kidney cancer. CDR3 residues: CASSLGRGANKTQETQYF. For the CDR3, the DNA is TGTGCCAGCAGCTTAGGCCGGGGGGCCAACAAGACTCAAGAGACCCAGTACTTC.